This entry is about one T cell receptor (beta chain). The antigen is unknown. At one end the junction does not follow the germline gene, possibly because of a read error. The data originate from a study of blood T cells in healthy people across ages. CDR1 and CDR2 from the germline V gene are SQVTM and ANQGSEA. The CDR3 is 11 amino acids. General study points: A strong correlation was seen between TCR beta diversity and naive T cell percentage. It was not possible, with unsorted PBMCs, to conclusively compare naive and antigen-experienced cells. Whereas aged donors had fewer naive CD4+ cells, long-lived donors had more of them and higher diversity.

Healthy Russian Caucasian donors spanned ages about 6 to 100 years. Using a J-beta primer mix together with a sample-barcoded 5' primer, a second PCR was run for about 7 to 12 cycles. TCRdb itself ran the 5' RACE reads through MiXCR, one entry per CDR3 protein. Here the sample spans about 1.7 million distinct CDR3 sequences, about 30% being singletons. The sequence was collected from a woman under 40 in good health. The rearrangement joins TRBV29-1 to TRBJ1-1, with D unresolved. The specimen was blood. The CDR3 here is CSPDVSTEPFF. The CDR3 region has the DNA TGCAGCCCTGACGTAAGCACTGAACCTTTCTTT. Supplemented by reference TRBV29-1 and TRBJ1-1, the full variable domain reads SAVISQKPSRDICQRGTSLTIQCQVDSQVTMMFWYRQQPGQSLTLIATANQGSEATYESGFVIDKFPISRPNLTFSTLTVSNMSPEDSSIYLCSPDVSTEPFFGQGTRLTVV.